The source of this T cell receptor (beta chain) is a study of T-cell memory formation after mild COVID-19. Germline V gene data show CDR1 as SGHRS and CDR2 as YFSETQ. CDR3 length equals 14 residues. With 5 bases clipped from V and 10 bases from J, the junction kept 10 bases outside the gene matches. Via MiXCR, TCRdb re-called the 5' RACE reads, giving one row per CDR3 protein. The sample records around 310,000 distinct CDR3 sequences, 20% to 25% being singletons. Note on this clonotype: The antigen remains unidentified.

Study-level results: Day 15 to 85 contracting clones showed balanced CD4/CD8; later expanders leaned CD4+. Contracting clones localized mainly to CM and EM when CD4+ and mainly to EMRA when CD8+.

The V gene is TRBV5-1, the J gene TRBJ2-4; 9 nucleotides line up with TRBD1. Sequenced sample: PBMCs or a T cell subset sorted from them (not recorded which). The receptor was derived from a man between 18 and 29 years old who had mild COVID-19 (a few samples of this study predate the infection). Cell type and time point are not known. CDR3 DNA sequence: TGCGCCAGCAGGCCCCCGGGACAGGGCCGAATTCAGTACTTC. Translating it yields CASRPPGQGRIQYF.